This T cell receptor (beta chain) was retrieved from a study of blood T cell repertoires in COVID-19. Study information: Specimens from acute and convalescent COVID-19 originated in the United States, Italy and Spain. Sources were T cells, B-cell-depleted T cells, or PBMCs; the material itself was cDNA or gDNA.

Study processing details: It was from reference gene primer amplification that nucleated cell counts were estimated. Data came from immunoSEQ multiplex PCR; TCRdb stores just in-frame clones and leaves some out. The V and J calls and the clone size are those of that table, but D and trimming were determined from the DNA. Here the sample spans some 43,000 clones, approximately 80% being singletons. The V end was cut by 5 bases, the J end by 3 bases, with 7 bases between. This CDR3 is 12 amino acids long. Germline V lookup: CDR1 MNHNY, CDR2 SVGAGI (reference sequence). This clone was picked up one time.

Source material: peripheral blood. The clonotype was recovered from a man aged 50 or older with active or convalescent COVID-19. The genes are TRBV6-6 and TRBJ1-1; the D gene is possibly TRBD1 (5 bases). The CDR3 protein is CASSLGDTEAFF. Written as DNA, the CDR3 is TGTGCCAGCAGTCTAGGGGACACTGAAGCTTTCTTT.